Sequencing of this TCR beta chain was carried out in a study of beta chain features in type 1 diabetes. Overall study: Healthy donors resembled patients in age, gender and cell yields. Study observations and caveats: Shortening that was moderate but significant affected the TCRB CDR3s of Type 1 diabetes patients in all four CD4+ subsets. A closer apparent resemblance between naive, central memory and Treg TCRB repertoires was seen in patients than in healthy donors.

Details on this clone: The antigen is not known.

The whole isolated RNA underwent reverse transcription, so sequencing captured expressed TCRB transcripts. An average about 3.8 million reads came from naive, central memory and regulatory T cell samples. Profiled with immunoSEQ multiplex PCR; TCRdb holds only in-frame clones, not every one. The sample yields roughly 350,000 clones, 8.5% to 10% seen once. CD45RO/CCR7/CD25/CD127/CD95/CD27 sorting isolated CD4+ naive, central memory, regulatory and stem cell-like memory cells. The V gene's germline CDR1 is LGHNA and CDR2 YNFKEQ. V lost 0 bases, J lost 2 bases, and 14 bases lay in between. CDR3 length equals 16 residues.

Sequencing used central memory CD4+ T cells from blood. The chain links TRBV4-2 to TRBJ2-7; tentatively, D is TRBD1 (6 bases). The source is a man aged 30 to 39 with type 1 diabetes. The CDR3 is CASSQEGGRGPYEQYF. CDR3 in DNA: TGTGCCAGCAGCCAAGAGGGCGGCAGGGGCCCCTACGAGCAGTACTTC.